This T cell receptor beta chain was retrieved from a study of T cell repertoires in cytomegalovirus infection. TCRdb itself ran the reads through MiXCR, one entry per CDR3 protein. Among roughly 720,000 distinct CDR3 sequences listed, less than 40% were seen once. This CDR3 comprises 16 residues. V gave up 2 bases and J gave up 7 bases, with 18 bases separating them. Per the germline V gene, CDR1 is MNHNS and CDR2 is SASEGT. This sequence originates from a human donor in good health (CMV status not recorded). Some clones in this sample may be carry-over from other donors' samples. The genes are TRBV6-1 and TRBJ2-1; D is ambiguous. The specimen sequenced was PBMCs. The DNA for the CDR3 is TGTGCCAGCAGTGAATTGATCATTGGGCGCTATAATGAGCAGTTCTTC. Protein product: CASSELIIGRYNEQFF.